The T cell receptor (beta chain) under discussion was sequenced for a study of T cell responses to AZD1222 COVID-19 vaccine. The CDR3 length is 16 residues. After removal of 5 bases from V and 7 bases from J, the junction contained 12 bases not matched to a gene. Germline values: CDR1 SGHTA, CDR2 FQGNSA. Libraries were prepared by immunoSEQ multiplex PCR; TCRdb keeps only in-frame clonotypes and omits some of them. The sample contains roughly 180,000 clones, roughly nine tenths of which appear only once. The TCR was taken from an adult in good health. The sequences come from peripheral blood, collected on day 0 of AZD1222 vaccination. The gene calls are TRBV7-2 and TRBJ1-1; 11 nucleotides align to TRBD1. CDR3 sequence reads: CASSPWRDRGGVEAFF. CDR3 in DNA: TGTGCCAGCAGCCCCTGGCGGGACAGGGGGGGGGTTGAAGCTTTCTTT.